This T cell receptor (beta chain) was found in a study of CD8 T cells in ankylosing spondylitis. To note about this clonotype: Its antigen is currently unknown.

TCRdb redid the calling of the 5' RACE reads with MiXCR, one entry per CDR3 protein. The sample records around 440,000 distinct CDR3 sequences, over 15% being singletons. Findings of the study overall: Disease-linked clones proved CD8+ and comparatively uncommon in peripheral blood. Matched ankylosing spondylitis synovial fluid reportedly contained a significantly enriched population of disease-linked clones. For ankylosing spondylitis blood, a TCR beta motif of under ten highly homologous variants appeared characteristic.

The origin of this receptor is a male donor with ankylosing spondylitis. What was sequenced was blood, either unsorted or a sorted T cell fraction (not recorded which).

The CDR3 spells CASSYSIGRGETQYF. As DNA, the CDR3 is TGTGCCAGCAGTTACTCGATTGGGAGAGGAGAGACCCAGTACTTC. J is TRBJ2-5 and V is TRBV6-5, with a tentative D call TRBD2 (5 bases). This CDR3 comprises 15 residues. Germline CDR1 and CDR2: MNHEY and SVGAGI. V dropped 0 bases and J dropped 4 bases, with 12 bases sitting between them.